A selection of T cell receptor beta chains follows, all from one sample in a study of shared clonotypes between healthy human individuals. The protocol was immunoSEQ multiplex PCR, while the TCRdb copy is restricted to in-frame clones and leaves out a portion. The table records about 610,000 clones, 97% of them present only once. The sequencing input was naive CD4+ T cells sorted from blood. These receptors all stem from a woman younger than 45 in good health. Both conserved end residues are trimmed from each CDR3. Only part of the rows carry a size: once, few, many, or a class if the clone is expanded.

j_call: TRBJ1-6
clone_size: .
v_call: TRBV5-1
cdr3_aa: ASSLLADRNSPLH

j_call: TRBJ2-3
clone_size: .
v_call: TRBV27
cdr3_aa: ASSFGRPSTDTQY

j_call: TRBJ1-4
clone_size: .
v_call: TRBV28
cdr3_aa: ASSLGLYRGNEKLF

j_call: TRBJ2-7
clone_size: .
v_call: TRBV5-4
cdr3_aa: ASSLGGDSYYEQY

j_call: TRBJ2-5
clone_size: .
v_call: TRBV5-4
cdr3_aa: ASSLDSQETQY

j_call: TRBJ2-2
clone_size: .
v_call: TRBV4-1
cdr3_aa: ASSRLAYGGELF

j_call: TRBJ2-3
clone_size: .
v_call: TRBV18
cdr3_aa: ASSPTSTDTQY

j_call: TRBJ2-7
clone_size: .
v_call: TRBV19
cdr3_aa: ASSSQSSSYEQY

j_call: TRBJ1-1
clone_size: once
v_call: TRBV28
cdr3_aa: ASGVRGRSAEAF

j_call: TRBJ1-2
clone_size: .
v_call: TRBV5-4
cdr3_aa: ASTGQGRGYT

j_call: TRBJ2-1
clone_size: .
v_call: TRBV13
cdr3_aa: ASSLRGGVYNEQF

j_call: TRBJ2-3
clone_size: .
v_call: TRBV29-1
cdr3_aa: SVKFLADRTDTQY

j_call: TRBJ2-1
clone_size: .
v_call: TRBV7-9
cdr3_aa: ASSSGLIYNEQF

j_call: TRBJ1-1
clone_size: .
v_call: TRBV10-3
cdr3_aa: ASRGDRNTEAF

j_call: TRBJ1-2
clone_size: once
v_call: TRBV30
cdr3_aa: AWSARVSYT

j_call: TRBJ1-3
clone_size: .
v_call: TRBV9
cdr3_aa: ASSYRTGTGNTIY

j_call: TRBJ2-3
clone_size: .
v_call: TRBV30
cdr3_aa: ACASGNADTQY

j_call: TRBJ2-1
clone_size: .
v_call: TRBV27
cdr3_aa: ASSPSGRVRTNEQF

j_call: TRBJ2-7
clone_size: .
v_call: TRBV6-1
cdr3_aa: ASSEALQGAYEQY

j_call: TRBJ1-1
clone_size: .
v_call: TRBV11-2
cdr3_aa: ASSTKAGSAF

j_call: TRBJ2-2
clone_size: once
v_call: TRBV5-6
cdr3_aa: ASSLMTANTGELF

j_call: TRBJ2-2
clone_size: .
v_call: TRBV19
cdr3_aa: ASSIRGLAGGLELF

j_call: TRBJ2-7
clone_size: .
v_call: TRBV30
cdr3_aa: AWRVFIAGVYYEQY

j_call: TRBJ1-2
clone_size: .
v_call: TRBV9
cdr3_aa: ASRAGIGYGYT

j_call: TRBJ1-2
clone_size: .
v_call: TRBV28
cdr3_aa: ANHGPYGYT

j_call: TRBJ2-7
clone_size: .
v_call: TRBV29-1
cdr3_aa: SVVFMELTYEQY

j_call: TRBJ1-1
clone_size: .
v_call: TRBV9
cdr3_aa: ASRDGYHTEAF

j_call: TRBJ2-5
clone_size: .
v_call: TRBV28
cdr3_aa: ASSFSGGGETQY